What follows describes a single T cell receptor (beta chain). No antigen is known for it. The data derive from a study of T cell responses to AZD1222 COVID-19 vaccine. Findings and caveats of the study: Reports indicate that nearly half of spike-specific TCRs are directed at unmutated variant regions. Only a handful of AZD1222 recipients, roughly 6 in all, had baseline seropositivity. The span of vaccine-associated CD4 TCRs extended across spike, with dominance at 160-218 and 743-854.

Germline CDR1 KGHSY, CDR2 FQNENV. V shed 0 bases and J shed 6 bases, with 10 bases lying between them. This CDR3 region has 14 residues. Sequenced by immunoSEQ multiplex PCR; TCRdb stores in-frame clones only, minus some. The table has about 200,000 clones, about 89% seen once. The clonotype was recovered from an adult who received the AZD1222 COVID-19 vaccine. The sequences come from peripheral blood, collected 28 days after the second AZD1222 dose. The genes are TRBV16 and TRBJ2-3, with no clear D. CDR3 sequence: CASSQSLKMDTQYF. The CDR3 bases are TGTGCCAGCAGCCAATCTTTGAAGATGGATACGCAGTATTTT.